Shown below are 18 T cell receptor beta chains from a single sample sequenced in a study of vaccination effects on CD4 cells after COVID-19. Before sequencing took place, the ViraFEST assay used viral peptide pools to expand antigen-specific CD4+ T cells. Researchers isolated CD4+ T cells once roughly ten days of culture had elapsed. Participants received two doses of either the BNT162b2 or mRNA-1273 vaccine. Data came from immunoSEQ multiplex PCR; TCRdb stores just in-frame clones and leaves some out. The sample includes about 33,000 clones, around three quarters of them seen just once. These receptors' targets are unknown. The sample consisted of CD4+ T cells from PBMCs cultured with HCoV-229E spike peptides, taken after COVID-19 vaccination. The receptors derive from a human donor who received a COVID-19 vaccine.

This clone was observed a few times. The J gene is TRBJ2-5, the V gene TRBV19; 9 bases align to TRBD2. The germline gives CDR1 LNHDA, CDR2 SQIVND (reference sequence). CDR3 length: 18 residues. J lost 7 bases, V lost 0 bases, and 15 bases had no gene match. DNA for the CDR3: TGTGCCAGTAGTATAGAGGTTTCTAGCGGGGTAACTGGAGGGACCCAGTACTTC. Encoded protein: CASSIEVSSGVTGGTQYF. The full variable domain, rest sourced from reference TRBV19 and TRBJ2-5, is DGGITQSPKYLFRKEGQNVTLSCEQNLNHDAMYWYRQDPGQGLRLIYYSQIVNDFQKGDIAEGYSVSREKKESFPLTVTSAQKNPTAFYLCASSIEVSSGVTGGTQYFGPGTRLLVL.

The chain recombines TRBV6-5 with TRBJ1-1; D call uncertain. V lost 5 bases to trimming and J lost 1 base, with 11 bases between them. Germline values: CDR1 MNHEY, CDR2 SVGAGI. This CDR3 is 14 amino acids long. The CDR3 DNA reads as TGTGCCAGCAGTCCCGTGGCGGCGAACACTGAAGCTTTCTTT. Protein product: CASSPVAANTEAFF.

This rearrangement joins TRBV28 to TRBJ2-5; 16 bases match TRBD2. V trimming: 5 bases; J trimming: 3 bases; junction bases outside the gene matches: 12. This CDR3 has 19 residues. Germline values: CDR1 MDHEN, CDR2 SYDVKM. The CDR3 bases are TGTGCCAGCAGTACCGGGACTAGCGGGAGGGGACGGAAAAAAGAGACCCAGTACTTC. Translating gives CASSTGTSGRGRKKETQYF. Drawing the rest from reference TRBV28 and TRBJ2-5, the complete variable domain is DVKVTQSSRYLVKRTGEKVFLECVQDMDHENMFWYRQDPGLGLRLIYFSYDVKMKEKGDIPEGYSVSREKKERFSLILESASTNQTSMYLCASSTGTSGRGRKKETQYFGPGTRLLVL.

This chain connects TRBV5-4 to TRBJ2-1; weak D call: TRBD2 (6 bases). The CDR3 consists of 15 residues. Germline assignment: CDR1 SGHNT and CDR2 YYREEE (reference sequence). V gave up 2 bases and J gave up 5 bases, with 14 bases separating them. CDR3 bases: TGTGCCAGCAGCTTAATCGGGGGAGGAAACAATGAGCAGTTCTTC. This gives the protein CASSLIGGGNNEQFF.

J is TRBJ1-1 and V is TRBV10-3; no firm D call. CDR1 and CDR2 (germline): ENHRY, SYGVKD. The V and J ends lost 4 bases and 1 base respectively, with 10 bases between them. CDR3 length equals 14 residues. The CDR3 is CAISVRVGNTEAFF. The CDR3 DNA follows: TGTGCCATCAGTGTTCGCGTAGGGAACACTGAAGCTTTCTTT.

The J gene is TRBJ2-2, the V gene TRBV5-6; 8 bases agree with TRBD1. This CDR3 spans 14 amino acids. The J segment lost 7 bases and the V segment lost 4 bases, leaving 6 bases of the junction unmatched. Per the germline V gene, CDR1 is SGHDT and CDR2 is YYEEEE. Written as DNA, the CDR3 is TGTGCCAGCAGCCGCCGAGACAGGGGCGGGGAGCTGTTTTTT. Its protein is CASSRRDRGGELFF.

This chain connects TRBV11-2 to TRBJ2-4; 9 nucleotides match TRBD2. Germline assignment: CDR1 SGHAT and CDR2 FQNNGV. J lost 7 bases, V lost 1 base, and 5 bases had no gene match. This CDR3 contains 15 residues. The DNA of the CDR3 is TGTGCCAGCAGCTTAGGGCGGGGGGGAAGTAACATTCAGTACTTC. This encodes CASSLGRGGSNIQYF.

The DNA of the CDR3 is TGTGCCAGTAGTGCCGGGTGGGTAAGCAATCAGCCCCAGCATTTT. Its protein product is CASSAGWVSNQPQHF. The gene calls are TRBV19 and TRBJ1-5; D gene ambiguous. This CDR3 spans 15 amino acids. Trimming stripped 5 bases from V and 1 base from J, with 12 bases between. CDR1 and CDR2 from the germline V gene are LNHDA and SQIVND (reference sequence).

The V gene is TRBV3-1 (or the pseudogene TRBV3-2), the J gene TRBJ1-5, with D unclear. In germline, CDR1 is LGHDT, CDR2 YNNKEL (reference sequence). CDR3 length equals 12 residues. V was shortened by 5 bases and J by 3 bases, with 5 bases between the two germline ends. The CDR3 DNA reads TGTGCCAGCAGCGCCAACAATCAGCCCCAGCATTTT. Amino acid sequence: CASSANNQPQHF.

This chain uses TRBV3-1 (or the pseudogene TRBV3-2) with TRBJ2-7, with TRBD1 identical over 8 bases. V shed 3 bases and J 4 bases; nucleotides not matched to a gene: 8. CDR3 size: 15 residues. Germline CDR1 and CDR2: LGHDT and YNNKEL (reference sequence). The CDR3 DNA reads as TGTGCCAGCAGCCAGAGGGGGACAGGAGAGTACGAGCAGTACTTC. Protein sequence: CASSQRGTGEYEQYF.

This rearrangement joins TRBV11-2 to TRBJ2-1, with TRBD1 as a possible D gene (6 bases). CDR3 size: 15 residues. V lost 5 bases and J 0 bases, leaving 11 bases between the germline ends. CDR1 is SGHAT, CDR2 FQNNGV, per germline. The CDR3 bases are TGTGCCAGCAGCACAGGGTCGAGCTCCTACAATGAGCAGTTCTTC. This sequence encodes CASSTGSSSYNEQFF.

This clone was found a few times. The chain is built from TRBV6-5 and TRBJ1-1; 8 positions agree with TRBD1. The CDR3 has 13 amino acids. V lost 11 bases, J lost 4 bases, and 9 bases stayed unmatched. In germline, CDR1 is MNHEY, CDR2 SVGAGI. For the CDR3, the DNA is TGTGCCGGCGGGACAGGATTGATCACTGAAGCTTTCTTT. This gives the protein CAGGTGLITEAFF.

The chain employs TRBV2 and TRBJ2-1; the D gene could be TRBD1 or TRBD2 (5 bases each). The V end lost 7 bases, the J end lost 2 bases, and 18 bases lay between the germline ends. Germline V CDR1 and CDR2: SNHLY, FYNNEI. This CDR3 region has 16 residues. The DNA of the CDR3 is TGTGCCAGCACCCCGGTTTCGTGGGACGCCTACAATGAGCAGTTCTTC. The encoded protein is CASTPVSWDAYNEQFF.

V and J are TRBV11-3 and TRBJ2-1, with a possible D match to TRBD1 (6 bases). CDR1 and CDR2 from the germline V gene are SGHNT and YENEEA. V lost 0 bases and J lost 4, with 10 bases in between. The CDR3 loop spans 15 amino acids. The CDR3 region is CASSLDGTTYNEQFF. CDR3 DNA sequence: TGTGCCAGCAGCTTAGACGGGACAACTTACAATGAGCAGTTCTTC.

The chain combines TRBV27 with TRBJ1-6; D possibly corresponds to TRBD1 (5 bases). The CDR3 has 15 residues. Trimming took 6 bases from V and 10 from J, leaving 19 bases between them. Germline V lookup: CDR1 MNHEY, CDR2 SMNVEV (reference sequence). CDR3 sequence (DNA): TGTGCCAGCAGAGGGGAAGGGACGCTTTTCTCACCCCTCCACTTT. Translated, it gives CASRGEGTLFSPLHF.

This chain connects TRBV7-8 to TRBJ2-5; D gene unclear. V lost 3 bases and J 5 bases, leaving 10 bases between the germline ends. Germline-derived CDR1 and CDR2 are SGHVS and FQNEAQ. There are 13 residues in the CDR3. CDR3 DNA sequence: TGTGCCAGCAGCTTTACAGATCGGGAGACCCAGTACTTC. Residues: CASSFTDRETQYF.

The chain has TRBV7-8 and TRBJ1-4; tentatively, D is TRBD1 (6 bases). The length of the CDR3 is 15 residues. The V end was cut by 8 bases, the J end by 0 bases, with 13 bases between. Germline V CDR1 and CDR2: SGHVS, FQNEAQ. CDR3 nucleotides: TGTGCCAGCGGTGACAGGAGATCAACTAATGAAAAACTGTTTTTT. It encodes CASGDRRSTNEKLFF.

The chain employs TRBV24-1 and TRBJ2-3; D remains unclear. The CDR3 runs 12 residues. The V and J ends lost 5 bases and 5 bases respectively, with 7 bases between them. CDR1 and CDR2 from the germline V gene are KGHDR and SFDVKD. The CDR3 reads CATSGHLDTQYF. As DNA, the CDR3 is TGTGCCACCAGTGGTCACCTAGATACGCAGTATTTT.